This T cell receptor beta chain was sequenced for a study of CD8 T cells in ankylosing spondylitis. This clonotype occurred many times. The antigen is not known. Study conclusions and caveats: Characteristic of ankylosing spondylitis blood, it appeared, was a TCR beta motif comprising 7 to 9 highly homologous variants.

There are 15 residues in the CDR3. V lost 5 bases, J lost 6 bases, and 9 bases stayed unmatched. CDR1 and CDR2 (germline): SGHTA, FQGTGA. Quantitative barcoded 5'-RACE was used to prepare TCR beta libraries. TCRdb re-called the 5' RACE reads through MiXCR, storing one row per CDR3 protein. Found here are 150,000 to 200,000 distinct CDR3 sequences, around 8.9% of them singletons; the top ten hold approximately 15%. The rearrangement uses TRBV7-3 and TRBJ2-3; the match to TRBD2 covers 9 bases. Sequenced material: blood, either unsorted or a sorted T cell fraction (not recorded which). The receptor was derived from a female donor with ankylosing spondylitis or in good health (not recorded which). The CDR3 loop is CASSKAGGSWDTQYF. For the CDR3, the DNA is TGTGCCAGCAGCAAGGCGGGAGGGAGTTGGGATACGCAGTATTTT.